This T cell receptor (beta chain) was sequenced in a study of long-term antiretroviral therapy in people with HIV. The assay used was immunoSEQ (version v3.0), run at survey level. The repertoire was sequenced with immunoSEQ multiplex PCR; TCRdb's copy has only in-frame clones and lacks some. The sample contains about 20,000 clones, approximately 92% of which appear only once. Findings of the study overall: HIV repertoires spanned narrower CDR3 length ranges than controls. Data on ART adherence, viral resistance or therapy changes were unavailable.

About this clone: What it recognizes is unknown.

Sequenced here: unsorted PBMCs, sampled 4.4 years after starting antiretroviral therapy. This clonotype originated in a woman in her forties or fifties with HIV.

Here the CDR3 reads CATSRDNIFGYTF. The CDR3 bases are TGTGCCACCAGCAGAGACAACATCTTTGGCTACACCTTC. This chain connects TRBV15 to TRBJ1-2; D remains ambiguous. Germline V CDR1 and CDR2: LNHNV, YYDKDF (reference sequence). Trimming took off 0 bases at V and 7 bases at J, with 9 bases between the two ends. This CDR3 contains 13 residues.